A selection of T cell receptor beta chains follows, all from one sample in a study of cytomegalovirus exposure and HLA in healthy donors. Profiled with immunoSEQ multiplex PCR; TCRdb holds only in-frame clones, not every one. Of just over 150,000 clones in the sample, approximately 84% are singletons; the top ten hold less than 2.5%. Sequences were obtained from PBMCs. These receptors originate from a man aged 18 to 30 in good health and CMV-seropositive. Both conserved end residues are part of each CDR3. Fields, in order: CDR3 protein, CDR3 length, J gene, V gene.

CASSSRVIGNTIYF,14,TRBJ1-3,TRBV7-2
CATGLAWNNEQFF,13,TRBJ2-1,TRBV10-3
CASSSRSYNEQFF,13,TRBJ2-1,TRBV7-3
CASSTDRGSGYTF,13,TRBJ1-2,TRBV2
CASSEFRTGGGYGYTF,16,TRBJ1-2,TRBV6-1
CASSAGGGQYNEQFF,15,TRBJ2-1,TRBV9
CASSFTGTGGNEQFF,15,TRBJ2-1,TRBV7-3
CASKPGMNTEAFF,13,TRBJ1-1,TRBV19
CASSQLGQDYGYTF,14,TRBJ1-2,TRBV11-3
CASSYATGFLINEQFF,16,TRBJ2-1,TRBV6-5
CASSADQGNTEAFF,14,TRBJ1-1,TRBV9